This T cell receptor (beta chain) is from a study of cytomegalovirus exposure and HLA in healthy donors. Overall study context: HLA-typed donors were the source of about 85 million unique TCRs held in an early data release. General study findings and limits: A missense variant in DCLRE1C was later tied to TCR beta V- and J-gene trimming.

With regard to this clone: The antigen is not known.

Use of 60 Vbeta and 13 Jbeta primers characterized the PCR. Profiling relied on immunoSEQ multiplex PCR, and the TCRdb table lists in-frame clones only, not all of them. The sample has around 45,000 clones; the top ten hold around a sixth. The germline V gene encodes CDR1 GTSNPN and CDR2 SVGIG (reference sequence). This CDR3 has 17 residues. Trimming removed 0 bases from V and 9 bases from J; junction bases left unmatched: 13. Sample: PBMCs. The chain combines TRBV30 with TRBJ1-6; the match to TRBD1 covers 8 bases. The clonotype was recovered from a male donor in good health and CMV-seronegative. As DNA, the CDR3 is TGTGCCTGGAGTGTAAGGCAGGGGGCGACCGTAAGTTCACCCCTCCACTTT. Amino acids: CAWSVRQGATVSSPLHF.